A single sample gave rise to the 21 T cell receptor beta chains below, sequenced in a study of cytomegalovirus exposure and HLA in healthy donors. This PCR relied on a set of 60 Vbeta primers and 13 Jbeta primers. This table comes from immunoSEQ multiplex PCR, and its TCRdb copy is limited to in-frame clones, with some not included. This table holds 140,000 or so clones, roughly 80% found once. The material sequenced was PBMCs. All receptors come from a woman aged 25-40 years in good health and CMV-seronegative.

The V gene is TRBV29-1, the J gene TRBJ1-1; D is unclear. There are 11 residues in the CDR3. V gave up 8 bases and J gave up 4 bases, with 11 bases separating them. CDR1 and CDR2 from the germline V gene are SQVTM and ANQGSEA. The CDR3 region is CSPRTVTEAFF. CDR3 bases: TGCAGCCCAAGAACAGTCACTGAAGCTTTCTTT. The full variable domain, its missing parts supplied by reference TRBV29-1 and TRBJ1-1, is SAVISQKPSRDICQRGTSLTIQCQVDSQVTMMFWYRQQPGQSLTLIATANQGSEATYESGFVIDKFPISRPNLTFSTLTVSNMSPEDSSIYLCSPRTVTEAFFGQGTRLTVV.

This clone was found a few times. The gene calls are TRBV5-6 and TRBJ2-2; D is uncertain. This CDR3 contains 13 residues. Germline lookup yields CDR1 SGHDT and CDR2 YYEEEE. V was pared by 2 bases and J by 6 bases, with 8 bases between. The CDR3 reads CASSFDLSGELFF. The DNA for the CDR3 is TGTGCCAGCAGCTTCGACTTGTCCGGGGAGCTGTTTTTT.

The CDR3 loop is CASSLWQGGNTEAFF. CDR3 in DNA: TGCGCCAGCAGCTTGTGGCAGGGAGGGAACACTGAAGCTTTCTTT. V is TRBV5-1 and J is TRBJ1-1; tentative D call: TRBD1 (5 bases). V lost 1 base to trimming and J lost 1 base, with 11 bases between them. The germline V gene encodes CDR1 SGHRS and CDR2 YFSETQ. The CDR3 runs to 15 residues.

The chain couples TRBV7-8 to TRBJ1-1; tentatively, D is TRBD1 (6 bases). V dropped 6 bases and J dropped 10 bases, with 15 bases sitting between them. The CDR3 covers 12 residues. Germline assignment: CDR1 SGHVS and CDR2 FQNEAQ. CDR3 sequence reads: CASSSGGPGAFF. The CDR3 DNA reads as TGTGCCAGCAGTTCGGGGGGCCCCGGAGCTTTCTTT. Complete variable domain (other parts from reference TRBV7-8 and TRBJ1-1): GAGVSQSPRYKVAKRGQDVALRCDPISGHVSLFWYQQALGQGPEFLTYFQNEAQLDKSGLPSDRFFAERPEGSVSTLKIQRTQQEDSAVYLCASSSGGPGAFFGQGTRLTVV.

The rearrangement uses TRBV2 and TRBJ1-1, with 8 bases identical to TRBD1. V lost 6 bases, J lost 5 bases, and 14 bases stayed unmatched. The CDR3 totals 16 residues. Germline CDR1 is SNHLY and CDR2 is FYNNEI. The DNA for the CDR3 is TGTGCCAGCAGCGAGATAAGACCGGGACAGGTGACTGAAGCTTTCTTT. Translated, it gives CASSEIRPGQVTEAFF.

About this clone itself: Germline and junction disagree at one end, which may indicate a read error. The rearrangement uses TRBV19 and TRBJ2-1; TRBD2 aligns across 14 bases. From germline, CDR1 is LNHDA and CDR2 SQIVND (reference sequence). The CDR3 totals 14 residues. CDR3 nucleotides: TGTGCCAGTAGTATAGGGACTAGCGGGGGGTCTGCCATCTTC. Amino acids: CASSIGTSGGSAIF.

V gene TRBV6-5 combines with J gene TRBJ2-7; D remains unclear. CDR1 and CDR2 (germline): MNHEY, SVGAGI. This CDR3 has 15 amino acids. Trimming cost V 2 bases and J 0 bases, with 11 bases left between them. DNA for the CDR3: TGTGCCAGCAGTTACCTGGCAGGAAGCTCCTACGAGCAGTACTTC. Its translation: CASSYLAGSSYEQYF.

V is TRBV5-1 and J is TRBJ2-2; maybe TRBD2 (5 bases). CDR3 length: 13 residues. V lost 5 bases and J 7 bases, leaving 12 bases between the germline ends. Germline values: CDR1 SGHRS, CDR2 YFSETQ. CDR3 region: CASRLGLIGELFF. DNA for the CDR3: TGCGCCAGCAGACTAGGTTTGATCGGGGAGCTGTTTTTT. Based on the CDR3 plus reference TRBV5-1 and TRBJ2-2, the full variable domain is KAGVTQTPRYLIKTRGQQVTLSCSPISGHRSVSWYQQTPGQGLQFLFEYFSETQRNKGNFPGRFSGRQFSNSRSEMNVSTLELGDSALYLCASRLGLIGELFFGEGSRLTVL.

The chain is built from TRBV27 and TRBJ2-3; D is undetermined. Trimming left V 6 bases short and J 4 bases short, with 8 bases between. The CDR3 consists of 12 residues. Germline V gene sequence: CDR1 MNHEY, CDR2 SMNVEV (reference sequence). Written as DNA, the CDR3 is TGTGCCAGCAGCTCAGATGCAGATACGCAGTATTTT. Translated, it gives CASSSDADTQYF.

The chain joins TRBV6-6 to TRBJ2-3; 13 bases agree with TRBD2. The J segment lost 6 bases and the V segment lost 4 bases, leaving 4 bases of the junction unmatched. CDR1 MNHNY and CDR2 SVGAGI come from the germline V gene (reference sequence). The CDR3 consists of 15 residues. CDR3 amino acids: CASSSGLAGADTQYF. The CDR3 nucleotides read TGTGCCAGCAGTTCAGGACTAGCGGGGGCCGATACGCAGTATTTT.

This clone was picked up one time. The CDR3 loop is CASSYARENTIYF. The DNA for the CDR3 is TGTGCCAGCAGCTACGCCCGGGAAAACACCATATATTTT. The chain employs TRBV7-2 and TRBJ1-3; D is unclear. Per the germline V gene, CDR1 is SGHTA and CDR2 is FQGNSA. This CDR3 has 13 amino acids. With 4 bases removed from V and 6 bases from J, the gap between germline ends came to 10 bases.

The chain has TRBV6-6 and TRBJ1-1; D is ambiguous. V was pared by 0 bases and J by 8 bases, with 10 bases between. The CDR3 length is 13 residues. Germline V gene lookup returns CDR1 MNHNY and CDR2 SVGAGI (reference sequence). DNA of the CDR3: TGTGCCAGCAGTTACTCGAAACAGAACGAAGCTTTCTTT. This encodes CASSYSKQNEAFF.

This sequence joins TRBV4-2 and TRBJ1-1; 8 bases are shared with TRBD1. CDR3 length: 16 residues. V lost 2 bases and J lost 4; bases outside the gene matches: 9. Germline-derived CDR1 and CDR2 are LGHNA and YNFKEQ. CDR3 sequence reads: CASSQRSGQGGTEAFF. CDR3 nucleotides: TGTGCCAGCAGCCAACGGTCCGGACAGGGCGGCACTGAAGCTTTCTTT.

This sequence joins TRBV9 and TRBJ2-3; 7 bases fit TRBD1. Germline V gives CDR1 SGDLS, CDR2 YYNGEE. CDR3 size: 15 residues. Germline trimming cut 3 bases from V and 3 bases from J; bases unmatched to any gene: 7. In DNA, the CDR3 is TGTGCCAGCAGCGAAACCGACAGGGTTACAGATACGCAGTATTTT. Residues: CASSETDRVTDTQYF.

J is TRBJ2-5 and V is TRBV19; TRBD2 matches 9 bases. Germline CDR1 LNHDA, CDR2 SQIVND (reference sequence). CDR3 length: 15 residues. V lost 3 bases and J lost 5; bases outside the gene matches: 7. For the CDR3, the DNA is TGTGCCAGTAGTATCTCTAGCGGGGAATCGGAGACCCAGTACTTC. Its translation: CASSISSGESETQYF.

The V call is TRBV11-2, the J call TRBJ2-1; maybe TRBD2 (5 bases). The CDR3 is 15 amino acids. V was clipped by 2 bases and J by 5 bases, with 13 bases between them. CDR1 and CDR2 (germline): SGHAT, FQNNGV. The CDR3 sequence: CASSLSGSRDNEQFF. In nucleotides, the CDR3 is TGTGCCAGCAGCTTAAGTGGGAGTAGGGACAATGAGCAGTTCTTC.

The chain joins TRBV15 to TRBJ1-4; TRBD1 matches at 8 bases. The J segment lost 4 bases and the V segment lost 3 bases, leaving 7 bases of the junction unmatched. The CDR3 is made up of 16 amino acids. Germline V gene sequence: CDR1 LNHNV, CDR2 YYDKDF (reference sequence). CDR3 in amino acids: CATSRGQGAGNEKLFF. The CDR3 DNA sequence: TGTGCCACCAGCAGGGGCCAGGGGGCTGGTAATGAAAAACTGTTTTTT.

This clone turned up a few times. The chain links TRBV25-1 to TRBJ2-3; possibly TRBD2 for D (6 bases). The germline V gene encodes CDR1 MGHDK and CDR2 SYGVNS. The CDR3 runs 14 residues. V shed 5 bases and J shed 2 bases, with 11 bases lying between them. The CDR3 protein is CASSPVAVTDTQYF. For the CDR3, the DNA is TGTGCCAGCAGTCCGGTAGCGGTCACAGATACGCAGTATTTT.

The chain links TRBV10-1 to TRBJ2-1, with 8 bases that match TRBD2. CDR3 length: 16 residues. V shed 0 bases, J shed 7 bases, and the junction held 8 bases outside the gene matches. CDR1 is WNHNN, CDR2 SYGVQD, per germline (reference sequence). The CDR3 spells CASSESLIAGTNEQFF. In nucleotides, the CDR3 is TGCGCCAGCAGTGAGTCCCTGATAGCGGGGACGAATGAGCAGTTCTTC.

The rearrangement joins TRBV25-1 to TRBJ1-6; no clear D gene. This CDR3 comprises 16 residues. Looked up from germline, CDR1 is MGHDK and CDR2 is SYGVNS. Trimming removed 7 bases from V and 5 bases from J, with 18 bases in between. The CDR3 is CASKKRSGADNSPLHF. DNA of the CDR3: TGTGCCAGCAAAAAGAGGTCGGGAGCAGATAATTCACCCCTCCACTTT.

The chain recombines TRBV10-1 with TRBJ2-1; 9 nucleotides align to TRBD2. V dropped 10 bases and J dropped 4; count of bases not matched to a gene: 14. Germline CDR1 and CDR2: WNHNN and SYGVQD (reference sequence). This CDR3 has 16 residues. The CDR3 DNA is TGCGCCATCCCCGTTTTAGCGGGAGCTAAATACAATGAGCAGTTCTTC. Translating it yields CAIPVLAGAKYNEQFF.